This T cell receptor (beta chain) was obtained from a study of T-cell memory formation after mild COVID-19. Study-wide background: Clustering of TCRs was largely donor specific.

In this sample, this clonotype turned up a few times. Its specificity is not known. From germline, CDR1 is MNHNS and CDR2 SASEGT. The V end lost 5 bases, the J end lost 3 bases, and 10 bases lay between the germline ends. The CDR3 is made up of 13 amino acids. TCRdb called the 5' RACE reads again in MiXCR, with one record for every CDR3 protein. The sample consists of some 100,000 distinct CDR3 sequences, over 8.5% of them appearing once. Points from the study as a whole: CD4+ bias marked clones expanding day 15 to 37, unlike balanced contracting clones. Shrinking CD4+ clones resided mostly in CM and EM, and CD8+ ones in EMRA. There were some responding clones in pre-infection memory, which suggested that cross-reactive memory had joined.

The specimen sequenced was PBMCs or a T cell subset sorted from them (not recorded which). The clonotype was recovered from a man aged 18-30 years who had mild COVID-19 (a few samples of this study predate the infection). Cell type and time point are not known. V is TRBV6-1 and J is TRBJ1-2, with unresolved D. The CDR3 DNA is TGTGCCAGCAGTACCCGACGGGACTATGGCTACACCTTC. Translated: CASSTRRDYGYTF.